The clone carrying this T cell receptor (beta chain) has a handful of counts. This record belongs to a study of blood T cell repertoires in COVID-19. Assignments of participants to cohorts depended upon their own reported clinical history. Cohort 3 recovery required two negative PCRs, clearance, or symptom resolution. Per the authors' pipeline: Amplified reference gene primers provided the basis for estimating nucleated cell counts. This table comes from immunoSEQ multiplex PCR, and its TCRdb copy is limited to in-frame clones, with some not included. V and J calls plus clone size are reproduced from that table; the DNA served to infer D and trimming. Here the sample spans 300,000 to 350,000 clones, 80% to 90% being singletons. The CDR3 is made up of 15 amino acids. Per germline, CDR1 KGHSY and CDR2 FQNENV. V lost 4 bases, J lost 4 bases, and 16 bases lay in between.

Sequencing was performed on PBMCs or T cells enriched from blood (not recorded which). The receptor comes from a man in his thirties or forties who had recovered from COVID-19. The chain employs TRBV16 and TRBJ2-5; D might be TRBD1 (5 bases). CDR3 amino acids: CASSLNMGLGETQYF. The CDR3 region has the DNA TGTGCCAGCAGCCTTAATATGGGGCTTGGAGAGACCCAGTACTTC.